This TCR beta chain is drawn from a study of post-analysis software for immune sequencing data. Study as a whole: Included among the disease courses, which were recorded for the cohort, were relapsing-remitting, secondary progressive and progressive-relapsing multiple sclerosis. Study-level findings and limits: In patients, TRBV5-6, TRBV5-1 and TRBV20-1 belonged to five TRBV segments found more frequently than in controls.

Prepared TCR beta cDNA libraries contained unique molecular identifiers. T cells numbering about 0.9 to 11 million yielded about 500,000 cDNA molecules. One entry per CDR3 protein, called by TCRdb with MiXCR from the PCR reads. The data contain about 460,000 distinct CDR3 sequences, under 55% of them singletons. The germline CDR1 and CDR2 sequences are SNHLY and FYNNEI. The V segment lost 5 bases and the J segment 0 bases; nucleotides outside the gene matches: 3. The CDR3 spans 16 residues. Note on this clonotype: The antigen is unknown.

V is TRBV2 and J is TRBJ2-3; 12 bases are shared with TRBD2. The TCR comes from a girl aged 5-17 years with multiple sclerosis. The specimen sequenced was blood. In DNA form, the CDR3 reads TGTGCCAGCAGTCTAGGACTAGCGGGGAGCACAGATACGCAGTATTTT. Its translation is CASSLGLAGSTDTQYF. The variable domain in full, completed from reference TRBV2 and TRBJ2-3, reads EPEVTQTPSHQVTQMGQEVILRCVPISNHLYFYWYRQILGQKVEFLVSFYNNEISEKSEIFDDQFSVERPDGSNFTLKIRSTKLEDSAMYFCASSLGLAGSTDTQYFGPGTRLTVL.